Shown below are 24 T cell receptor beta chains from a single sample sequenced in a study of blood T cell repertoires in COVID-19. Here immunoSEQ multiplex PCR was the method, and the copy in TCRdb shows in-frame clones only, minus some. Here the sample spans 40,000 or so clones, around 75% being singletons. Sequenced sample: peripheral blood. These receptors originate from an older man with acute or convalescent COVID-19.

This clone was counted at least ten times. The chain couples TRBV30 to TRBJ1-6, with 8 bases aligning to TRBD1. Per the germline V gene, CDR1 is GTSNPN and CDR2 is SVGIG (reference sequence). V dropped 0 bases and J dropped 2; count of bases not matched to a gene: 0. The CDR3 is 15 residues long. For the CDR3, the DNA is TGTGCCTGGAGTGTGGACAGGGCCTATAATTCACCCCTCCACTTT. The encoded protein is CAWSVDRAYNSPLHF.

The rearrangement uses TRBV7-2 and TRBJ2-3; 10 bases line up with TRBD2. Per the germline V gene, CDR1 is SGHTA and CDR2 is FQGNSA. V trimming: 2 bases; J trimming: 0 bases; junction bases outside the gene matches: 5. CDR3 length equals 17 residues. The CDR3 nucleotides are TGTGCCAGCAGCTTACGCCAACTAGCGGGAAGCACAGATACGCAGTATTTT. Translating it yields CASSLRQLAGSTDTQYF.

V is TRBV3-1 (or the pseudogene TRBV3-2) and J is TRBJ2-3; no firm D call. This CDR3 has 16 amino acids. The V gene's germline CDR1 is LGHDT and CDR2 YNNKEL (reference sequence). Trimming stripped 0 bases from V and 0 bases from J, with 10 bases between. This CDR3 reads CASSQEIVSSTDTQYF. Here the CDR3 DNA reads TGTGCCAGCAGCCAAGAGATAGTCTCTAGCACAGATACGCAGTATTTT.

This clone was picked up one time. This chain uses TRBV5-6 with TRBJ1-1, with TRBD1 identical over 7 bases. CDR1 SGHDT and CDR2 YYEEEE come from the germline V gene. J was trimmed by 4 bases and V by 2 bases; bases with no gene match: 5. The length of the CDR3 is 14 residues. The CDR3 is CASSFFDRATEAFF. The CDR3 DNA follows: TGTGCCAGCAGCTTCTTTGACAGGGCCACTGAAGCTTTCTTT.

The chain carries TRBV7-2 and TRBJ2-5; 8 nucleotides agree with TRBD1. After removal of 5 bases from V and 4 bases from J, the junction contained 6 bases not matched to a gene. The CDR3 spans 14 residues. Germline-derived CDR1 and CDR2 are SGHTA and FQGNSA. CDR3 in DNA: TGTGCCAGCAGCACTGGACAGGGAACAGAGACCCAGTACTTC. Its protein is CASSTGQGTETQYF.

The chain couples TRBV6-2 or TRBV6-3 to TRBJ2-5; 8 bases fit TRBD1. V shed 5 bases and J 0 bases; nucleotides not matched to a gene: 5. CDR1 and CDR2 (germline): MNHEY, SVGEGT. The length of the CDR3 is 15 residues. CDR3 residues: CASSGTGVYQETQYF. CDR3 sequence (DNA): TGTGCCAGCAGTGGGACAGGAGTGTACCAAGAGACCCAGTACTTC.

This clone was seen a single time. The rearrangement uses TRBV30 and TRBJ1-1; maybe TRBD1 (5 bases). The CDR3 covers 16 residues. V was cut by 5 bases and J by 6 bases, with 25 bases left in between. The germline V gene encodes CDR1 GTSNPN and CDR2 SVGIG (reference sequence). Written as DNA, the CDR3 is TGTGCCTGGCAGGCCCAGGGCTTTTGGGAACACGCTGAAGCTTTCTTT. It is translated as CAWQAQGFWEHAEAFF.

The CDR3 DNA sequence: TGTGCCAGCAGTTTATGGAGGGCAGGGGGGTCTTACGAGCAGTACTTC. Translation gives CASSLWRAGGSYEQYF. V and J are TRBV28 and TRBJ2-7; D may be TRBD1 (7 bases). The length of the CDR3 is 16 residues. Trimming shortened V by 0 bases and J by 4 bases, and 16 bases separated the two germline ends. The germline V gene encodes CDR1 MDHEN and CDR2 SYDVKM.

The V and J genes are TRBV7-9 and TRBJ1-4, with 7 bases identical to TRBD1. The J segment lost 5 bases and the V segment lost 5 bases, leaving 8 bases of the junction unmatched. The CDR3 is 15 amino acids. Germline V gene lookup returns CDR1 SEHNR and CDR2 FQNEAQ (reference sequence). As DNA, the CDR3 is TGTGCCAGCAGCCCGCGACAGGGCCCCAATGAAAAACTGTTTTTT. Protein: CASSPRQGPNEKLFF.

This clone was counted once. V is TRBV27 and J is TRBJ1-1, with 7 bases that match TRBD1. With V trimmed by 4 bases and J by 1 base, 3 bases remained unmatched. The germline V gene has CDR1 MNHEY and CDR2 SMNVEV (reference sequence). The CDR3 contains 14 residues. The DNA for the CDR3 is TGTGCCAGCAGTTCCCACAGGGGGAACACTGAAGCTTTCTTT. This gives the protein CASSSHRGNTEAFF.

This clone was counted at least ten times. The chain joins TRBV24-1 to TRBJ2-1; D uncertain. Germline values: CDR1 KGHDR, CDR2 SFDVKD. V was clipped by 3 bases and J by 6 bases, with 2 bases between them. The CDR3 runs to 11 residues. CDR3 in amino acids: CATSDLNEQFF. As DNA, the CDR3 is TGTGCCACCAGTGATCTCAATGAGCAGTTCTTC.

Ten or more counts support this clone. The rearrangement links TRBV4-2 to TRBJ2-1; 7 nucleotides line up with TRBD2. The germline V gene has CDR1 LGHNA and CDR2 YNFKEQ. The CDR3 totals 18 residues. V shed 1 base and J 8 bases; nucleotides not matched to a gene: 17. In DNA, the CDR3 is TGTGCCAGCAGCCAAGGAACGACTGAGGAGGCGGGAGCCCATGAGCAGTTCTTC. This gives the protein CASSQGTTEEAGAHEQFF.

The chain uses TRBV7-3 and TRBJ2-3; TRBD2 matches 12 bases. With 0 bases clipped from V and 0 bases from J, the junction kept 10 bases outside the gene matches. There are 20 residues in the CDR3. Germline lookup yields CDR1 SGHTA and CDR2 FQGTGA. This chain's CDR3 is CASSLTLAGGGGTSTDTQYF. CDR3 in DNA: TGTGCCAGCAGCTTAACACTAGCGGGAGGAGGAGGTACTAGCACAGATACGCAGTATTTT. The full variable domain, rest sourced from reference TRBV7-3 and TRBJ2-3, is GAGVSQTPSNKVTEKGKYVELRCDPISGHTALYWYRQSLGQGPEFLIYFQGTGAADDSGLPNDRFFAVRPEGSVSTLKIQRTERGDSAVYLCASSLTLAGGGGTSTDTQYFGPGTRLTVL.

The rearrangement uses TRBV9 and TRBJ2-2; TRBD2 aligns across 9 bases. CDR3 size: 18 residues. Per the germline V gene, CDR1 is SGDLS and CDR2 is YYNGEE. Trimming removed 0 bases from V and 3 bases from J; junction bases left unmatched: 9. The CDR3 DNA follows: TGTGCCAGCAGCGTAGGCGGGGGGGTCTTGCCGGACACCGGGGAGCTGTTTTTT. It codes for CASSVGGGVLPDTGELFF.

The chain carries TRBV19 and TRBJ1-1, with D tentatively TRBD1 (6 bases). Germline V CDR1 and CDR2: LNHDA, SQIVND (reference sequence). Deletions cut 6 bases from V and 0 bases from J, with 14 bases between. This CDR3 is 15 amino acids long. Written as DNA, the CDR3 is TGTGCCAGTAGACCGTGGGACACCGTGAACACTGAAGCTTTCTTT. It codes for CASRPWDTVNTEAFF.

The chain couples TRBV4-2 to TRBJ1-2; D gene ambiguous. V lost 0 bases and J 8 bases, leaving 13 bases between the germline ends. Germline CDR1 is LGHNA and CDR2 is YNFKEQ. The CDR3 covers 14 residues. The CDR3 spells CASSQETGGGGYTF. The CDR3, as DNA: TGTGCCAGCAGCCAAGAAACGGGCGGAGGGGGCTACACCTTC.

This clone was detected only a few times. The chain has TRBV5-3 and TRBJ2-7; 10 nucleotides line up with TRBD1. TRBV5-3 is sorted into the ORF group, with uncertain function. Trimming cost V 4 bases and J 4 bases; bases outside gene matches: 14. This CDR3 has 17 amino acids. CDR3 region: CARSTGQGNWPFYEQYF. Written as DNA, the CDR3 is TGTGCCAGAAGCACGGGACAGGGGAATTGGCCGTTTTACGAGCAGTACTTC.

The V and J genes are TRBV2 and TRBJ2-1, with TRBD2 matching over 7 bases. Germline CDR1 and CDR2: SNHLY and FYNNEI. The CDR3 totals 12 residues. The V and J ends lost 7 bases and 12 bases, in that order; junction bases with no gene match: 9. The CDR3 loop reads CASMASGIAQFF. CDR3 bases: TGTGCCAGCATGGCGAGCGGGATAGCGCAGTTCTTC. The full variable domain, with the rest looked up from reference TRBV2 and TRBJ2-1, is EPEVTQTPSHQVTQMGQEVILRCVPISNHLYFYWYRQILGQKVEFLVSFYNNEISEKSEIFDDQFSVERPDGSNFTLKIRSTKLEDSAMYFCASMASGIAQFFGPGTRLTVL.

The gene calls are TRBV27 and TRBJ2-7, with 7 positions matching TRBD2. The CDR3 consists of 15 residues. Germline V lookup: CDR1 MNHEY, CDR2 SMNVEV (reference sequence). After removal of 6 bases from V and 0 bases from J, the junction contained 8 bases not matched to a gene. DNA of the CDR3: TGTGCCAGCAGCCCTTTCGGGAGGAGCTCCTACGAGCAGTACTTC. This codes for CASSPFGRSSYEQYF.

The sample holds a few counts of this clone. The chain is built from TRBV3-1 (or the pseudogene TRBV3-2) and TRBJ2-7; a weak D match, TRBD2 (6 bases). Trimming removed 4 bases at V and 11 bases at J, with 12 bases between. There are 11 residues in the CDR3. In germline, CDR1 is LGHDT, CDR2 YNNKEL (reference sequence). Here the CDR3 reads CASSRAGLEYF. The CDR3 nucleotides read TGTGCCAGCAGCCGCGCGGGATTGGAGTACTTC.

V is TRBV11-2 and J is TRBJ2-1, with 12 bases matching TRBD2. CDR1 and CDR2 from the germline V gene are SGHAT and FQNNGV. The CDR3 contains 14 residues. Unmatched junction bases numbered 7, after V lost 7 bases and J lost 9 bases. The CDR3 nucleotides are TGTGCCAGCACCCCGACTAGCGGGAGTTCTGAGCAGTTCTTC. Translation gives CASTPTSGSSEQFF.

V and J are TRBV7-9 and TRBJ2-3, with D possibly matching TRBD1 (7 bases). The CDR3 totals 12 residues. CDR1 is SEHNR, CDR2 FQNEAQ, per germline (reference sequence). Trimming left V 5 bases short and J 6 bases short, with 9 bases between. CDR3 sequence reads: CASSPGGDTQYF. DNA for the CDR3: TGTGCCAGCAGCCCAGGGGGGGATACGCAGTATTTT.

The rearrangement uses TRBV7-2 and TRBJ2-3, with 7 positions matching TRBD2. This CDR3 has 14 amino acids. CDR1 is SGHTA and CDR2 is FQGNSA in the germline V gene. Losses at the gene ends were 7 bases for V and 3 bases for J; bases not matched to a gene: 7. The CDR3: CASKPGLRTDTQYF. CDR3 DNA: TGTGCCAGCAAGCCGGGACTACGTACAGATACGCAGTATTTT.

V and J are TRBV6-6 and TRBJ2-6; 10 positions agree with TRBD1. The trim removed 5 bases at V and 0 bases at J, leaving 10 bases unmatched. Germline CDR1 reads MNHNY; CDR2 reads SVGAGI (reference sequence). This CDR3 spans 19 amino acids. The CDR3 sequence is CASSQEPRTGGSGANVLTF. The CDR3 DNA reads TGTGCCAGCAGTCAGGAGCCCCGGACAGGGGGCTCTGGGGCCAACGTCCTGACTTTC.